This passage covers 31 T cell receptor beta chains from one sample sequenced in a study of cytomegalovirus exposure and HLA in healthy donors (dated by TCRdb to about 2017). The protocol used for the library was the immunoSEQ multiplex PCR assay. For the multiplex PCR, a mixture combining 60 forward primers for TCR Vbeta segments and 13 reverse primers for TCR Jbeta segments was used. In TCRdb, the immuneACCESS table is reduced to in-frame sequences with V and J assigned. These tables do not hold every clone; where another copy was compared, an unresolved V gene accounts for under half, and the others remain unexplained. The sample table lists approximately 170,000 clones, over 65% of them with a count of one. Roughly 0.76% of the sample is in the top ten clones. The material sequenced was PBMCs. The receptor source for this set is a female donor in good health and CMV-seronegative.

The chain employs TRBV7-9 and TRBJ1-1, with D perhaps matching TRBD1 (6 bases). Deletions cut 1 base from V and 10 bases from J, with 7 bases between. The CDR3 totals 11 residues. The germline CDR1 and CDR2 sequences are SEHNR and FQNEAQ (reference sequence). The CDR3 here is CASSLGGGAFF. The CDR3 region has the DNA TGTGCCAGCAGCTTAGGAGGGGGAGCTTTCTTT.

This clone was observed once. The chain is built from TRBV7-8 and TRBJ1-5; 9 bases are a match to TRBD1. The germline V gene has CDR1 SGHVS and CDR2 FQNEAQ. V dropped 1 base and J dropped 10; count of bases not matched to a gene: 5. This CDR3 spans 14 amino acids. The CDR3 region is CASSLVTGGGPQHF. Written as DNA, the CDR3 is TGTGCCAGCAGCTTAGTGACAGGGGGAGGACCCCAGCATTTT.

The chain employs TRBV28 and TRBJ2-1, with 10 bases fitting TRBD2. Germline V gene lookup returns CDR1 MDHEN and CDR2 SYDVKM. Unmatched junction bases numbered 5, after V lost 5 bases and J lost 4 bases. The CDR3 has 15 amino acids. As DNA, the CDR3 is TGTGCCAGCAGTCCCCTTAGCGGGAGGTACAATGAGCAGTTCTTC. Its translation is CASSPLSGRYNEQFF.

This chain connects TRBV7-2 to TRBJ1-2; 9 nucleotides line up with TRBD1. V gave up 5 bases and J gave up 5 bases; unmatched junction bases: 9. The CDR3 contains 15 residues. Germline loops: CDR1 SGHTA, CDR2 FQGNSA. Here the CDR3 DNA reads TGTGCCAGCAGCGGATGGGACAGGGATGGGTATGGCTACACCTTC. This sequence encodes CASSGWDRDGYGYTF.

The rearrangement links TRBV7-9 to TRBJ2-2, with TRBD1 matching over 7 bases. Germline lookup yields CDR1 SEHNR and CDR2 FQNEAQ (reference sequence). The V segment lost 2 bases and the J segment 6 bases; nucleotides outside the gene matches: 9. This CDR3 has 16 residues. The CDR3 nucleotides are TGTGCCAGCAGCTTACTCGACAGGGCGTTCGCCGGGGAGCTGTTTTTT. It translates to CASSLLDRAFAGELFF.

V and J are TRBV4-1 and TRBJ2-5; 8 positions agree with TRBD2. CDR3 length: 18 residues. V lost 3 bases, J lost 5 bases, and 17 bases stayed unmatched. The germline V gene has CDR1 MGHRA and CDR2 YSYEKL. The CDR3 here is CASSHADAGGGPGETQYF. The DNA of the CDR3 is TGCGCCAGCAGCCATGCCGACGCCGGCGGGGGGCCGGGGGAGACCCAGTACTTC.

V and J are TRBV27 and TRBJ2-1, with 13 bases matching TRBD2. Germline CDR1 and CDR2: MNHEY and SMNVEV (reference sequence). V lost 5 bases, J lost 0 bases, and 10 bases stayed unmatched. The CDR3 contains 19 residues. The CDR3 region has the DNA TGTGCCAGCAGTCCCGGACTAGCGGGGGCCTTCAGCTCCTACAATGAGCAGTTCTTC. It encodes CASSPGLAGAFSSYNEQFF.

In DNA, the CDR3 is TGCGCCAGCAGCCGCAGCCAGGGTGGCTACACCTTC. Protein sequence: CASSRSQGGYTF. The V gene is TRBV4-1, the J gene TRBJ1-2; D perhaps matches TRBD1 (5 bases). Per germline, CDR1 MGHRA and CDR2 YSYEKL. The V gene lost 4 bases and the J gene lost 7 bases, with 10 bases spanning the gap. The CDR3 consists of 12 residues.

Turning to this clone: The junction shows a germline mismatch at one end, possibly a read error. The chain combines TRBV2 with TRBJ2-1; TRBD2 agrees at 10 bases. Germline V gives CDR1 SNHLY, CDR2 FYNNEI. This CDR3 has 15 amino acids. The CDR3 bases are TGTGCCAGTAGTGGAGCGGGGGGGCCGTTCAATGAGCAGTTCTTC. This encodes CASSGAGGPFNEQFF.

This chain joins TRBV28 and TRBJ1-2; possibly TRBD1 for D (5 bases). The CDR3 loop spans 15 amino acids. The germline V gene has CDR1 MDHEN and CDR2 SYDVKM. Trimming left V 5 bases short and J 0 bases short, with 13 bases between. The CDR3 loop is CASSAPSGSNYGYTF. In nucleotides, the CDR3 is TGTGCCAGCAGTGCGCCCTCAGGGTCTAACTATGGCTACACCTTC.

This clone was counted a few times. The V and J genes are TRBV7-2 and TRBJ1-2; D gene uncertain. The germline V gene has CDR1 SGHTA and CDR2 FQGNSA. V was shortened by 3 bases and J by 7 bases, with 15 bases between the two germline ends. The CDR3 loop spans 14 amino acids. CDR3 protein: CASSFRDGFRGYTF. CDR3 sequence (DNA): TGTGCCAGCAGCTTCCGGGATGGGTTTCGTGGCTACACCTTC.

J is TRBJ2-5 and V is TRBV18, with 8 bases identical to TRBD1. V was clipped by 2 bases and J by 5 bases; unmatched bases: 1. CDR3 length: 13 residues. The germline V gene has CDR1 KGHSH and CDR2 LQKENI. CDR3 DNA: TGTGCCAGCTCACCAGGACAGGGCGAGACCCAGTACTTC. It translates to CASSPGQGETQYF.

The chain links TRBV4-3 to TRBJ1-4, with 8 positions matching TRBD1. CDR3 length equals 16 residues. CDR1 and CDR2 (germline): LGHNA, YSLEER. V gave up 4 bases and J gave up 5 bases; unmatched junction bases: 9. As DNA, the CDR3 is TGCGCCAGCAGCCCGGACCAGGGGGCGTTAAATGAAAAACTGTTTTTT. This codes for CASSPDQGALNEKLFF.

The chain couples TRBV7-2 to TRBJ1-3; weak D call: TRBD1 (6 bases). V was cut by 1 base and J by 3 bases, with 7 bases left in between. Germline V gene lookup returns CDR1 SGHTA and CDR2 FQGNSA. The CDR3 totals 14 residues. CDR3 in DNA: TGTGCCAGCAGCTTAGGGGGGCTTGGAAACACCATATATTTT. Translating it yields CASSLGGLGNTIYF.

The rearrangement links TRBV9 to TRBJ2-5; D possibly corresponds to TRBD2 (5 bases). Germline CDR1 is SGDLS and CDR2 is YYNGEE. V lost 0 bases and J lost 2, with 11 bases in between. CDR3 length: 15 residues. The CDR3 nucleotides read TGTGCCAGCAGCGTAGGGGCGGGCCTGCAAGAGACCCAGTACTTC. This translates into CASSVGAGLQETQYF. Full variable domain (missing parts from reference TRBV9 and TRBJ2-5): DSGVTQTPKHLITATGQRVTLRCSPRSGDLSVYWYQQSLDQGLQFLIQYYNGEERAKGNILERFSAQQFPDLHSELNLSSLELGDSALYFCASSVGAGLQETQYFGPGTRLLVL.

This sequence joins TRBV2 and TRBJ1-5, with D unresolved. Germline V gene sequence: CDR1 SNHLY, CDR2 FYNNEI. The CDR3 sequence is 14 residues long. Trimming left V 8 bases short and J 2 bases short, with 13 bases between. Here the CDR3 DNA reads TGTGCCAGCGCTCAGGTTGATGGCAATCAGCCCCAGCATTTT. Amino acid sequence: CASAQVDGNQPQHF.

This rearrangement joins TRBV19 to TRBJ1-1, with 9 nucleotides matching TRBD1. This CDR3 region has 14 residues. After removal of 4 bases from V and 7 bases from J, the junction contained 7 bases not matched to a gene. The germline CDR1 and CDR2 sequences are LNHDA and SQIVND (reference sequence). The CDR3 is CASSTTGTGNEAFF. The CDR3 nucleotides are TGTGCCAGTAGTACTACCGGGACAGGGAATGAAGCTTTCTTT.

The gene calls are TRBV18 and TRBJ2-5; unclear D gene. The CDR3 sequence is 14 residues long. From germline, CDR1 is KGHSH and CDR2 LQKENI. Trimming stripped 3 bases from V and 6 bases from J, with 14 bases between. Here the CDR3 DNA reads TGTGCCAGCTCACCTGAGACTCTGCAACAGACCCAGTACTTC. The encoded protein is CASSPETLQQTQYF.

This chain uses TRBV18 with TRBJ2-7, with TRBD1 identical over 7 bases. CDR1 and CDR2 from the germline V gene are KGHSH and LQKENI. The CDR3 has 15 residues. Trimming removed 3 bases from V and 2 bases from J; junction bases left unmatched: 7. The CDR3 sequence is CASSPDRATPYEQYF. Here the CDR3 DNA reads TGTGCCAGCTCACCCGACAGGGCTACCCCCTACGAGCAGTACTTC.

The chain employs TRBV28 and TRBJ1-2, with 7 bases aligning to TRBD1. In germline, CDR1 is MDHEN, CDR2 SYDVKM. The V segment lost 6 bases and the J segment 7 bases; nucleotides outside the gene matches: 11. CDR3 length: 14 amino acids. CDR3: CASRGRGSWSGYTF. For the CDR3, the DNA is TGTGCCAGCAGAGGCAGGGGGTCCTGGAGTGGCTACACCTTC.

The V gene is TRBV20-1, the J gene TRBJ1-1; D is ambiguous. The V gene lost 7 bases and the J gene lost 5 bases, with 11 bases spanning the gap. This CDR3 is built from 11 residues. The germline V gene has CDR1 DFQATT and CDR2 SNEGSKA (reference sequence). The DNA of the CDR3 is TGCAGTGAAATGGTTAGTACTGAAGCTTTCTTT. Its translation is CSEMVSTEAFF.

The chain recombines TRBV30 with TRBJ2-6; D gene unclear. This CDR3 has 15 residues. Per the germline V gene, CDR1 is GTSNPN and CDR2 is SVGIG (reference sequence). The V gene lost 2 bases and the J gene lost 2 bases, with 10 bases spanning the gap. The CDR3 DNA sequence: TGTGCCTGGAGTACGAAGCCGGCTGGGGCCAACGTCCTGACTTTC. Protein sequence: CAWSTKPAGANVLTF. Supplemented by reference TRBV30 and TRBJ2-6, the full variable domain reads SQTIHQWPATLVQPVGSPLSLECTVEGTSNPNLYWYRQAAGRGLQLLFYSVGIGQISSEVPQNLSASRPQDRQFILSSKKLLLSDSGFYLCAWSTKPAGANVLTFGAGSRLTVL.

CDR3 coding DNA: TGTGCCAGCAGCCAGGGACAGGGGCTCGGCACTGAAGCTTTCTTT. As protein: CASSQGQGLGTEAFF. This chain connects TRBV14 to TRBJ1-1, with 10 bases fitting TRBD1. Germline CDR1 is SGHDN and CDR2 is FVKESK. V was pared by 3 bases and J by 4 bases, with 5 bases of the junction left unmatched. The CDR3 spans 15 residues. The full variable domain, rest sourced from reference TRBV14 and TRBJ1-1, is EAGVTQFPSHSVIEKGQTVTLRCDPISGHDNLYWYRRVMGKEIKFLLHFVKESKQDESGMPNNRFLAERTGGTYSTLKVQPAELEDSGVYFCASSQGQGLGTEAFFGQGTRLTVV.

The chain joins TRBV9 to TRBJ2-3; D is perhaps TRBD1 (6 bases). The V gene's germline CDR1 is SGDLS and CDR2 YYNGEE. Trimming took off 3 bases at V and 10 bases at J, with 15 bases between the two ends. CDR3 size: 13 residues. CDR3 region: CASSGNRDGAQYF. In DNA, the CDR3 is TGTGCCAGCAGCGGGAACAGGGACGGTGCGCAGTATTTT.

The gene calls are TRBV5-1 and TRBJ2-3, with 13 positions matching TRBD2. V lost 4 bases to trimming and J lost 6 bases; unmatched junction nucleotides: 8. The CDR3 is made up of 16 amino acids. From germline, CDR1 is SGHRS and CDR2 YFSETQ. The CDR3 sequence: CASSRTSGGAPDTQYF. CDR3 nucleotides: TGCGCCAGCAGCCGAACTAGCGGGGGGGCCCCGGATACGCAGTATTTT.

This clone was detected only once. This chain uses TRBV7-2 with TRBJ1-6, with D possibly TRBD1 on 5 matching bases. Germline V gene sequence: CDR1 SGHTA, CDR2 FQGNSA. V was shortened by 2 bases and J by 7 bases, with 12 bases between the two germline ends. The CDR3 runs to 15 residues. The CDR3 DNA reads as TGTGCCAGCAGCTTAATGGGACTGGTCAATTCACCCCTCCACTTT. This sequence encodes CASSLMGLVNSPLHF.

The gene calls are TRBV10-3 and TRBJ2-6, with D perhaps matching TRBD1 (6 bases). Germline V gives CDR1 ENHRY, CDR2 SYGVKD. The ends were cut back, 9 bases at V and 0 bases at J, with 18 bases in the middle. The CDR3 spans 17 residues. In nucleotides, the CDR3 is TGTGCCATGCGCCCTTCGACAGGATCCTCTGGGGCCAACGTCCTGACTTTC. As protein: CAMRPSTGSSGANVLTF.

This chain links TRBV9 with TRBJ1-4; no clear D. Looked up from germline, CDR1 is SGDLS and CDR2 is YYNGEE. The CDR3 length is 14 residues. The ends were cut back, 0 bases at V and 0 bases at J, with 3 bases in the middle. The CDR3, as DNA: TGTGCCAGCAGCGTAGCTCCAACTAATGAAAAACTGTTTTTT. It codes for CASSVAPTNEKLFF.

This chain links TRBV7-3 with TRBJ2-7; a weak D match, TRBD1 (6 bases). Deletions cut 4 bases from V and 6 bases from J, with 13 bases between. The CDR3 has 13 amino acids. Germline loops: CDR1 SGHTA, CDR2 FQGTGA. DNA of the CDR3: TGTGCCAGCAGCTCGTCCCAGGGGCTCGAGCAGTACTTC. Its translation is CASSSSQGLEQYF.

This chain joins TRBV19 and TRBJ1-5; TRBD1 is a possible D gene (6 bases). The CDR3 is 15 residues long. Germline V gene lookup returns CDR1 LNHDA and CDR2 SQIVND (reference sequence). Trimming left V 7 bases short and J 4 bases short, with 17 bases between. The CDR3 DNA is TGTGCCAGTACTACCCTCCGGACAGCAAATCAGCCCCAGCATTTT. Translated: CASTTLRTANQPQHF.

The CDR3: CASSSSQGAPNTEAFF. The CDR3 nucleotides are TGTGCCAGCAGTTCCTCGCAGGGGGCCCCGAACACTGAAGCTTTCTTT. The chain joins TRBV27 to TRBJ1-1, with TRBD1 matching 8 bases. The germline CDR1 and CDR2 sequences are MNHEY and SMNVEV (reference sequence). Germline trimming cut 4 bases from V and 1 base from J; bases unmatched to any gene: 8. This CDR3 region has 16 residues.